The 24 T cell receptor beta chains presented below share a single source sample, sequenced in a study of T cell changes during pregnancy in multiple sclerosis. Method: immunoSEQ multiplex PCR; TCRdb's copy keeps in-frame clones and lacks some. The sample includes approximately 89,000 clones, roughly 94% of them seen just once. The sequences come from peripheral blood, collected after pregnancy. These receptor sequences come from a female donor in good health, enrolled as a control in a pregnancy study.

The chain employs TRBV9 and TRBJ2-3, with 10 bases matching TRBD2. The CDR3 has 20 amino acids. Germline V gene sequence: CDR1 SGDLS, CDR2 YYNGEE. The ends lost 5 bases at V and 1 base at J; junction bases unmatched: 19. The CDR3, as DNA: TGTGCCAGCAGTGGTGGGTGGTACCAGCGGGAGGGCCGCGGCACAGATACGCAGTATTTT. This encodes CASSGGWYQREGRGTDTQYF.

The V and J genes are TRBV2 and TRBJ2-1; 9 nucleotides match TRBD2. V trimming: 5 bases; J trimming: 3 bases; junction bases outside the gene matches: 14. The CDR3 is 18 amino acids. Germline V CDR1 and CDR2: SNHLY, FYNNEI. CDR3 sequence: CASSTIQGREGIYNEQFF. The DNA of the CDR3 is TGTGCCAGCAGTACGATACAGGGGCGGGAGGGTATCTACAATGAGCAGTTCTTC.

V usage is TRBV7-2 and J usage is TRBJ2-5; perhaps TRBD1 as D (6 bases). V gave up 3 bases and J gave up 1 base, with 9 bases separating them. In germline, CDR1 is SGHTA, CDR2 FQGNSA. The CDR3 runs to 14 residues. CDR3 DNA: TGTGCCAGCAGCTTTCAGGGGTCCCAAGAGACCCAGTACTTC. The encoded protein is CASSFQGSQETQYF.

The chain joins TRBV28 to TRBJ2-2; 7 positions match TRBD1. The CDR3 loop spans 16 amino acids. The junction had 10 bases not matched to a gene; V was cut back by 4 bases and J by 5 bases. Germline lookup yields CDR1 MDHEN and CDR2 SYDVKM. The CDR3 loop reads CASSYGLQGWTGELFF. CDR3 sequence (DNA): TGTGCCAGCAGTTATGGCCTACAGGGGTGGACCGGGGAGCTGTTTTTT.

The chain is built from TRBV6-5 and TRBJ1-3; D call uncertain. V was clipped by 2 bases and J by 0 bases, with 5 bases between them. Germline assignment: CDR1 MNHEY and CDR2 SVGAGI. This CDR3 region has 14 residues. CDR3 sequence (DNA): TGTGCCAGCAGTTACGCGGGCTCTGGAAACACCATATATTTT. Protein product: CASSYAGSGNTIYF.

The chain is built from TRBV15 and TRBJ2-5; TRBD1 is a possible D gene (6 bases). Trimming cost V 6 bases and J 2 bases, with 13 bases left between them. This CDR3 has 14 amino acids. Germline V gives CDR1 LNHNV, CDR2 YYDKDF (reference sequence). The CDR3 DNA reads TGTGCCACCAGTACAGGGTTCGGGCAAGAGACCCAGTACTTC. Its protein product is CATSTGFGQETQYF.

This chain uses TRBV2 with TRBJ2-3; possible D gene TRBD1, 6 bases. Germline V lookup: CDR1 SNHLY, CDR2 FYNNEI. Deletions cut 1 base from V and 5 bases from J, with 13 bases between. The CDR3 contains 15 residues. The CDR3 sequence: CASSEGTDFRDTQYF. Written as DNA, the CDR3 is TGTGCCAGCAGTGAAGGGACAGATTTTCGAGATACGCAGTATTTT.

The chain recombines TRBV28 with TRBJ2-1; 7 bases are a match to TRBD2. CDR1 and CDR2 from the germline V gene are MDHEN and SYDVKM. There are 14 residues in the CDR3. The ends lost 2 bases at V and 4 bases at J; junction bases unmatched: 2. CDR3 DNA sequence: TGTGCCAGCAGTTTAGCTAGCGGTTACAATGAGCAGTTCTTC. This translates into CASSLASGYNEQFF.

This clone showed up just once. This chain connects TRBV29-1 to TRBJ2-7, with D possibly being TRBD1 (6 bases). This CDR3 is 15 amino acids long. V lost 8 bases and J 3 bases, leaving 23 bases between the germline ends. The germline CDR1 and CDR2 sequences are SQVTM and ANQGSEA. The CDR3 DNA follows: TGCAGCTATAGCCACAGGGTGGGTCCTCTCTACGAGCAGTACTTC. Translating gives CSYSHRVGPLYEQYF.

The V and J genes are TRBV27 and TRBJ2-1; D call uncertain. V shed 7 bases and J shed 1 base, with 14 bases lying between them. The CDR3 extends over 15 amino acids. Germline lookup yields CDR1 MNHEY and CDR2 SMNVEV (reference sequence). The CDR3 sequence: CASNYKHGSYNEQFF. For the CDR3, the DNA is TGTGCCAGCAATTATAAGCACGGTTCCTACAATGAGCAGTTCTTC.

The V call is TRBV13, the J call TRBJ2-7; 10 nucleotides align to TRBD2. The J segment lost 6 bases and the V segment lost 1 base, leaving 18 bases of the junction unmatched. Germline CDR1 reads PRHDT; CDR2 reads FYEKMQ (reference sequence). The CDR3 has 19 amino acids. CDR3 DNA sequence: TGTGCCAGCAGCTTAGCGGAAGAGAGGGGTCTAGCGGGAGTGGGCGAGCAGTACTTC. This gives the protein CASSLAEERGLAGVGEQYF.

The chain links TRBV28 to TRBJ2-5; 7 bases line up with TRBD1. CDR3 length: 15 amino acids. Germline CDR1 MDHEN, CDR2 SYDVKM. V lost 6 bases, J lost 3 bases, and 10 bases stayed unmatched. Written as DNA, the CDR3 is TGTGCCAGCAGCCCTTCCGGGACAGTAAAAGAGACCCAGTACTTC. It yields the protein CASSPSGTVKETQYF.

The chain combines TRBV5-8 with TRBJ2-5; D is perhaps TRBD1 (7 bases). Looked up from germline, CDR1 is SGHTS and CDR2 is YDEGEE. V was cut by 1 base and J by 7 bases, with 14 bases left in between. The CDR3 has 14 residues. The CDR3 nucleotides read TGTGCCAGCAGCTTGTACGGGACAGCGGGGACCCAGTACTTC. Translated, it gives CASSLYGTAGTQYF.

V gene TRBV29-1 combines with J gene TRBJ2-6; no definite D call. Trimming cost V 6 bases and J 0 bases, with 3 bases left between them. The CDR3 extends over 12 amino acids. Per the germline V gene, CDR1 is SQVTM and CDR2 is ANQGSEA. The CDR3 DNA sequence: TGCAGCGTCATCTCTGGGGCCAACGTCCTGACTTTC. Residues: CSVISGANVLTF.

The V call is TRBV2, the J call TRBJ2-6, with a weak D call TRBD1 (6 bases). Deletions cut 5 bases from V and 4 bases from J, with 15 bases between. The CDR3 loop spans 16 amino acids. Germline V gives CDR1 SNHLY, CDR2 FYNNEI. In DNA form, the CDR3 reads TGTGCCAGCAGTCTTCAGGGGATTGCCGGGGCCAACGTCCTGACTTTC. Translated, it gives CASSLQGIAGANVLTF.

The CDR3 DNA reads as TGTGCCAGCAGCCCCCGAGGACAGGGTAGCACAGATACGCAGTATTTT. Its translation is CASSPRGQGSTDTQYF. V gene TRBV9 combines with J gene TRBJ2-3; TRBD1 agrees at 8 bases. CDR3 size: 16 residues. The trim removed 4 bases at V and 0 bases at J, leaving 7 bases unmatched. The germline gives CDR1 SGDLS, CDR2 YYNGEE. The variable domain in full, with the rest retrieved from reference TRBV9 and TRBJ2-3, is DSGVTQTPKHLITATGQRVTLRCSPRSGDLSVYWYQQSLDQGLQFLIQYYNGEERAKGNILERFSAQQFPDLHSELNLSSLELGDSALYFCASSPRGQGSTDTQYFGPGTRLTVL.

Here the CDR3 reads CASSSGRPYEQYF. The CDR3 DNA sequence: TGTGCCAGTAGTAGTGGGCGCCCCTACGAGCAGTACTTC. The rearrangement links TRBV19 to TRBJ2-7; D gene unclear. CDR1 is LNHDA and CDR2 is SQIVND in the germline V gene (reference sequence). The CDR3 has 13 residues. Trimming took off 4 bases at V and 2 bases at J, with 9 bases between the two ends.

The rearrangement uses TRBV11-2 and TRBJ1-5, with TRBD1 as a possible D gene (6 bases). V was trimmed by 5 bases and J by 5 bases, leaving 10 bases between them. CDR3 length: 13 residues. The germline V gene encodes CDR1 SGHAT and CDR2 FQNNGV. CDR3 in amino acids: CASSEQGDQPQHF. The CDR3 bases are TGTGCCAGCAGCGAACAGGGAGATCAGCCCCAGCATTTT.

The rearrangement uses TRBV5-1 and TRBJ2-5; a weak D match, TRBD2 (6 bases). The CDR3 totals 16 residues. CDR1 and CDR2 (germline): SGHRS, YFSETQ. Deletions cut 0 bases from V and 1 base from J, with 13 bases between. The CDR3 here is CASSLGGRSSQETQYF. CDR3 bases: TGCGCCAGCAGCTTGGGGGGGAGGTCCTCCCAAGAGACCCAGTACTTC.

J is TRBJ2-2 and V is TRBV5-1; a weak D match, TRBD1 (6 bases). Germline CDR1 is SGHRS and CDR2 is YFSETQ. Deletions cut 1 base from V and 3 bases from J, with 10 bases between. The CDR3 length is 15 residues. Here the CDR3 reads CASSLSRGDTGELFF. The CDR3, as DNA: TGCGCCAGCAGCTTGTCCAGGGGAGACACCGGGGAGCTGTTTTTT. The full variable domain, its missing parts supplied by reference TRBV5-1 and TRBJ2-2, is KAGVTQTPRYLIKTRGQQVTLSCSPISGHRSVSWYQQTPGQGLQFLFEYFSETQRNKGNFPGRFSGRQFSNSRSEMNVSTLELGDSALYLCASSLSRGDTGELFFGEGSRLTVL.

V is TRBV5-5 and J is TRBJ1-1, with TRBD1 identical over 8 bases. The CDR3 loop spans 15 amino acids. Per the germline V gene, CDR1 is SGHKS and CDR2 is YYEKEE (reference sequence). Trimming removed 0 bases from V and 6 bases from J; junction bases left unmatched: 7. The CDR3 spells CASSLESRGLAEAFF. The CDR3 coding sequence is TGTGCCAGCAGCTTGGAATCCAGGGGGCTCGCTGAAGCTTTCTTT.

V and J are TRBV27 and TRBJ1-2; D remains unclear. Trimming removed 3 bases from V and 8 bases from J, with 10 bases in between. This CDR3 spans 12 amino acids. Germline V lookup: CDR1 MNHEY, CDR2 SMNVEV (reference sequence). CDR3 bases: TGTGCCAGCAGTTTGAAGGGAGTCGGCTACACCTTC. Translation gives CASSLKGVGYTF.

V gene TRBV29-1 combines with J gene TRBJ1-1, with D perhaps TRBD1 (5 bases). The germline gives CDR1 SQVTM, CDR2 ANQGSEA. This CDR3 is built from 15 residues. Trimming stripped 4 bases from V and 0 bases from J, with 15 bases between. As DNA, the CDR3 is TGCAGCGTTGGTGCGGGGTGGGGGATGAACACTGAAGCTTTCTTT. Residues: CSVGAGWGMNTEAFF. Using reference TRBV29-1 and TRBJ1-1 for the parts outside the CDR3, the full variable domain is SAVISQKPSRDICQRGTSLTIQCQVDSQVTMMFWYRQQPGQSLTLIATANQGSEATYESGFVIDKFPISRPNLTFSTLTVSNMSPEDSSIYLCSVGAGWGMNTEAFFGQGTRLTVV.

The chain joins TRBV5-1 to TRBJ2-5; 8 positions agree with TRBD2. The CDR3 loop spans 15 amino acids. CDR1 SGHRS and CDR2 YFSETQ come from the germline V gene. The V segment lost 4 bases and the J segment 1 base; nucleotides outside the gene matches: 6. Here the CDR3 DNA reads TGCGCCAGCAGCGCGGCGGGGGGACGCCAAGAGACCCAGTACTTC. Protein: CASSAAGGRQETQYF. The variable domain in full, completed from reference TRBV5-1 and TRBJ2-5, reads KAGVTQTPRYLIKTRGQQVTLSCSPISGHRSVSWYQQTPGQGLQFLFEYFSETQRNKGNFPGRFSGRQFSNSRSEMNVSTLELGDSALYLCASSAAGGRQETQYFGPGTRLLVL.